The clone carrying this T cell receptor (beta chain) was picked up many times. The data were taken from a study of regulatory T cells in long-lasting Graves disease. With iRepertoire HTBI primers and Arm-PCR of CDR3 regions, TCR beta libraries were built. TCRdb used MiXCR to reprocess the multiplex PCR reads, holding one entry per CDR3 protein. The table includes 500,000 or so distinct CDR3 sequences, 11% to 15% detected once. The sample's time point: newly diagnosed GD, antithyroid drugs for less than 3 months. The authors made the TCR library using RNA they extracted from PBMCs. Looked up from germline, CDR1 is SQVTM and CDR2 is ANQGSEA. The CDR3 covers 14 residues. The ends were cut back, 6 bases at V and 2 bases at J, with 17 bases in the middle. These data are also associated with another study on T cells in Graves' hyperthyroidism and ophthalmopathy.

The sequence was collected from a woman aged 50 to 60 with Graves disease. Sequencing used peripheral blood mononuclear cells (PBMCs), obtained at new diagnosis, from a patient treated with antithyroid drugs. This rearrangement joins TRBV29-1 to TRBJ2-7; TRBD1 might be the D (6 bases). The CDR3: CSVSTRDIPYEQYF. The CDR3 DNA follows: TGCAGCGTCTCGACCCGGGACATTCCCTACGAGCAGTACTTC.